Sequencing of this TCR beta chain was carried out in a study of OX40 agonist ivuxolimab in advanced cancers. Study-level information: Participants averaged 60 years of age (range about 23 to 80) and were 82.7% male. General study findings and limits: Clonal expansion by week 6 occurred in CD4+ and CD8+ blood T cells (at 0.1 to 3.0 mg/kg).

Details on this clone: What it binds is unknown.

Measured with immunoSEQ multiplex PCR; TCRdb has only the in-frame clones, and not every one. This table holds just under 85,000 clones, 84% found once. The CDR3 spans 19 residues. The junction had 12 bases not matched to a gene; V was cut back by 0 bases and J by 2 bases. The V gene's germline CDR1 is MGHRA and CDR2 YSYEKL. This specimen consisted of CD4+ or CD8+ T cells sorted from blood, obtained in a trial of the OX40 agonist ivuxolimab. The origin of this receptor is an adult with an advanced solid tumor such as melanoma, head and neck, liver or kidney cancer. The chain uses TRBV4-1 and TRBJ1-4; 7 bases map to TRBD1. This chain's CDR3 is CASSQDAAGGVSTNEKLFF. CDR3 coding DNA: TGCGCCAGCAGCCAAGATGCGGCAGGGGGAGTGTCGACTAATGAAAAACTGTTTTTT.